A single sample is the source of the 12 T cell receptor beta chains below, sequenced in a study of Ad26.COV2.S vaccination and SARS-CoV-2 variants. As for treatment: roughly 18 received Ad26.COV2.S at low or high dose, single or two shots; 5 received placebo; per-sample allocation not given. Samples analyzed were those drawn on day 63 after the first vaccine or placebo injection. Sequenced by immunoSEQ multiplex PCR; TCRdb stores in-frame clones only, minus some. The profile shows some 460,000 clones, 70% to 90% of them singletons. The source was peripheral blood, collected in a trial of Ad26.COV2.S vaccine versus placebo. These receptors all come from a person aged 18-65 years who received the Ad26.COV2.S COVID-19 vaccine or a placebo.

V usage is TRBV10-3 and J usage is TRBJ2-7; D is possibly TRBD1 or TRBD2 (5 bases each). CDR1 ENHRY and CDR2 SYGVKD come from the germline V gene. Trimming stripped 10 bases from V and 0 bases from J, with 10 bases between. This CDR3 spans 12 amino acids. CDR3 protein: CATGTASYEQYF. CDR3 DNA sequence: TGTGCCACCGGGACCGCCTCCTACGAGCAGTACTTC.

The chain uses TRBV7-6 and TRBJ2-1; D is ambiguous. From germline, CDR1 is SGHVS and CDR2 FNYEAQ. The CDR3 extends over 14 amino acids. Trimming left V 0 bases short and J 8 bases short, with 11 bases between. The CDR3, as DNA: TGTGCCAGCAGCTTAGCTATGGGTGTCGATGAGCAGTTCTTC. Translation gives CASSLAMGVDEQFF.

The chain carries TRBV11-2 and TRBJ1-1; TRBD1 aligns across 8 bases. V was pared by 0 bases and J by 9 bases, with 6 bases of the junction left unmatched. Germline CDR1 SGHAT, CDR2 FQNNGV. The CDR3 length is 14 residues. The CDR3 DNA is TGTGCCAGCAGCTTAGACAGGGGGCCTCCAAAAGCTTTCTTT. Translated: CASSLDRGPPKAFF. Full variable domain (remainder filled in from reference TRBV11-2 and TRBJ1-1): EAGVAQSPRYKIIEKRQSVAFWCNPISGHATLYWYQQILGQGPKLLIQFQNNGVVDDSQLPKDRFSAERLKGVDSTLKIQPAKLEDSAVYLCASSLDRGPPKAFFGQGTRLTVV.

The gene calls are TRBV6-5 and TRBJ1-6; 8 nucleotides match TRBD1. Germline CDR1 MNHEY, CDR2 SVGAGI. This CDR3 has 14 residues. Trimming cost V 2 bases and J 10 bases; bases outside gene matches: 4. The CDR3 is CASSYGQGGSPLHF. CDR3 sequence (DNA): TGTGCCAGCAGTTACGGACAGGGCGGCTCACCCCTCCACTTT.

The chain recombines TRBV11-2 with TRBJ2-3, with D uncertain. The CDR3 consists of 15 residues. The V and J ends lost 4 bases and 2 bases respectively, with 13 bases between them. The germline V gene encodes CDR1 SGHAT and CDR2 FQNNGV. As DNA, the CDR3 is TGTGCCAGCAGCTCCTCAGCTGGACCCACAGATACGCAGTATTTT. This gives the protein CASSSSAGPTDTQYF. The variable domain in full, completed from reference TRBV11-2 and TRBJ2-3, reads EAGVAQSPRYKIIEKRQSVAFWCNPISGHATLYWYQQILGQGPKLLIQFQNNGVVDDSQLPKDRFSAERLKGVDSTLKIQPAKLEDSAVYLCASSSSAGPTDTQYFGPGTRLTVL.

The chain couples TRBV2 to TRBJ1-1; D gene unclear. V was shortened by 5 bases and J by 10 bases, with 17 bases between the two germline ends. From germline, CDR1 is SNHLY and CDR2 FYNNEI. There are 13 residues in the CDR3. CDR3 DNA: TGTGCCAGCAGTCCCCGTTCTGACGGGTCAGCTTTCTTT. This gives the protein CASSPRSDGSAFF. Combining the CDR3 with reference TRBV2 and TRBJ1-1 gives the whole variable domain EPEVTQTPSHQVTQMGQEVILRCVPISNHLYFYWYRQILGQKVEFLVSFYNNEISEKSEIFDDQFSVERPDGSNFTLKIRSTKLEDSAMYFCASSPRSDGSAFFGQGTRLTVV.

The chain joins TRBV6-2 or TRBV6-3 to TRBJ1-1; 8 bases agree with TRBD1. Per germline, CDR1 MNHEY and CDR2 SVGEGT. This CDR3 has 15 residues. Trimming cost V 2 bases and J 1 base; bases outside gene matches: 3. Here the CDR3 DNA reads TGTGCCAGCAGTTACCCGGGGACAGGGAACACTGAAGCTTTCTTT. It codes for CASSYPGTGNTEAFF.

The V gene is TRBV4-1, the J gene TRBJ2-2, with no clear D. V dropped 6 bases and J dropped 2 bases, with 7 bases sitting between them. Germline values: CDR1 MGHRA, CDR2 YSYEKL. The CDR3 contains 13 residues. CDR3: CASRTKNTGELFF. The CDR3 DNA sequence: TGCGCCAGCAGGACGAAAAACACCGGGGAGCTGTTTTTT.

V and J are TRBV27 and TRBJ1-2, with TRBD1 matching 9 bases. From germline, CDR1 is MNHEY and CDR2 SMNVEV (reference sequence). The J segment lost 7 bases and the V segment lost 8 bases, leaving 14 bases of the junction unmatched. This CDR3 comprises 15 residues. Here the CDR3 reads CASSIEGQGMGGYTF. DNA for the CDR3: TGTGCCAGCTCCATAGAGGGACAGGGTATGGGTGGCTACACCTTC.

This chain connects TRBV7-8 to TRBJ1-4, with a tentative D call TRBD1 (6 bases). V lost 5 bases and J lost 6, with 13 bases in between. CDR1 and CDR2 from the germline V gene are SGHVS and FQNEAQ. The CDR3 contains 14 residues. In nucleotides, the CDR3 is TGTGCCAGCAGCCCTGGGAGGGGGGATGAAAAACTGTTTTTT. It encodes CASSPGRGDEKLFF.

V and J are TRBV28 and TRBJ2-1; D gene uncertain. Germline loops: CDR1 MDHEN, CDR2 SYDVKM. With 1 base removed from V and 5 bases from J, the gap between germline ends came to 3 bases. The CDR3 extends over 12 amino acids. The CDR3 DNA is TGTGCCAGCAGTTTATCACACAATGAGCAGTTCTTC. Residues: CASSLSHNEQFF.

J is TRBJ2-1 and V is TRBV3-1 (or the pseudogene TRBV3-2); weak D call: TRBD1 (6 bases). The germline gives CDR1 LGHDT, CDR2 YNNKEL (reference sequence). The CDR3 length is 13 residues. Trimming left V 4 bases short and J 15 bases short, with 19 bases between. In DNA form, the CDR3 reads TGTGCCAGCAGCCCCCAACCGGGACACGATCCGTTCTTC. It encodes CASSPQPGHDPFF.